This paragraph covers one T cell receptor (beta chain) sequence. Antigen unknown. This entry belongs to a study of T cells after yellow fever vaccination. Overall study results and limits: Among all clonotypes, a small share was observed in both CD4 and CD8 compartments. The study found a weaker secondary response that peaked faster, day 5 versus 15.

TCRdb analysed the 5' RACE reads with MiXCR anew, one entry per CDR3 protein. The sample includes approximately 330,000 distinct CDR3 sequences, approximately 4% of them seen just once. Sequenced here: PBMCs, sampled 5 days after the yellow fever booster vaccination. The sequence came from a man aged 18-30 years who received the YFV17D yellow fever vaccine.

The CDR3 spells CAISVGAGSNQPQHF. CDR3 nucleotides: TGTGCCATCAGTGTGGGGGCCGGGAGCAATCAGCCCCAGCATTTT. This chain uses TRBV10-3 with TRBJ1-5, with D possibly TRBD1 on 6 matching bases. The germline V gene has CDR1 ENHRY and CDR2 SYGVKD. V lost 4 bases and J lost 1, with 11 bases in between. This CDR3 region has 15 residues.